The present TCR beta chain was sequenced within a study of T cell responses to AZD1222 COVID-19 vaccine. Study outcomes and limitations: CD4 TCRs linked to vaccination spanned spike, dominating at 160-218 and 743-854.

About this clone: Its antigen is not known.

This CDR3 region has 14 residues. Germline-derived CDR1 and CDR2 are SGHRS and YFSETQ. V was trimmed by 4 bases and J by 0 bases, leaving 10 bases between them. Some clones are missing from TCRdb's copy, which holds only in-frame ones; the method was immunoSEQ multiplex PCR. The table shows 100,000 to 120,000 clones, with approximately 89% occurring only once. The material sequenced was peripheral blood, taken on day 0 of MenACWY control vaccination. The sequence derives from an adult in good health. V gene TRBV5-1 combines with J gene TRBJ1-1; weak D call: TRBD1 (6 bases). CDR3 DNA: TGCGCCAGCAGCGTCGGGACATTGAACACTGAAGCTTTCTTT. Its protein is CASSVGTLNTEAFF. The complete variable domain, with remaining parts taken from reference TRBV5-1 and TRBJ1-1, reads KAGVTQTPRYLIKTRGQQVTLSCSPISGHRSVSWYQQTPGQGLQFLFEYFSETQRNKGNFPGRFSGRQFSNSRSEMNVSTLELGDSALYLCASSVGTLNTEAFFGQGTRLTVV.